These 5 T cell receptor beta chains were sequenced from one sample in a study of response to subunit inactivated influenza vaccine. TCRdb passed the RT-PCR reads through MiXCR, listing each CDR3 protein once. Here the sample spans roughly 710,000 distinct CDR3 sequences, 14% being singletons. Sample: PBMCs from blood, taken approximately 15 days before vaccination. All receptors come from a man over 45 who received an inactivated influenza vaccine.

This chain links TRBV20-1 with TRBJ2-1, with D perhaps matching TRBD2 (5 bases). Per the germline V gene, CDR1 is DFQATT and CDR2 is SNEGSKA (reference sequence). The CDR3 is 14 amino acids. V lost 5 bases, J lost 7 bases, and 18 bases lay in between. CDR3: CSAPLPRWENEQFF. CDR3 coding DNA: TGCAGTGCTCCCCTCCCCCGTTGGGAGAATGAGCAGTTCTTC.

The chain joins TRBV30 to TRBJ1-3; D call uncertain. With 0 bases removed from V and 0 bases from J, the gap between germline ends came to 9 bases. CDR1 is GTSNPN and CDR2 is SVGIG in the germline V gene (reference sequence). The CDR3 spans 15 residues. The CDR3 nucleotides read TGTGCCTGGAGTGTACTCTCCAGCTCTGGAAACACCATATATTTT. It yields the protein CAWSVLSSSGNTIYF.

The chain has TRBV12-3 or TRBV12-4 and TRBJ1-6; D perhaps matches TRBD1 (6 bases). The germline V and J ends were trimmed by 5 bases and 7 bases, with 12 bases remaining between them. CDR3 size: 14 residues. The CDR3 sequence: CASSPDSRNSPLHF. CDR3 DNA: TGTGCCAGCAGTCCGGACAGTAGGAATTCACCCCTCCACTTT.

The chain carries TRBV5-1 and TRBJ1-1; D uncertain. The V gene's germline CDR1 is SGHRS and CDR2 YFSETQ. V dropped 4 bases and J dropped 2 bases, with 9 bases sitting between them. The CDR3 is 13 residues long. CDR3 coding DNA: TGCGCCAGCAGCGTAGACGGTAACACTGAAGCTTTCTTT. The encoded protein is CASSVDGNTEAFF.

The V call is TRBV6-5, the J call TRBJ2-7; TRBD1 matches at 8 bases. V trimming: 0 bases; J trimming: 2 bases; junction bases outside the gene matches: 3. The CDR3 runs to 15 residues. The V gene's germline CDR1 is MNHEY and CDR2 SVGAGI. CDR3 bases: TGTGCCAGCAGTTACTCGAGGACAGGGCCCTACGAGCAGTACTTC. Amino acid sequence: CASSYSRTGPYEQYF.